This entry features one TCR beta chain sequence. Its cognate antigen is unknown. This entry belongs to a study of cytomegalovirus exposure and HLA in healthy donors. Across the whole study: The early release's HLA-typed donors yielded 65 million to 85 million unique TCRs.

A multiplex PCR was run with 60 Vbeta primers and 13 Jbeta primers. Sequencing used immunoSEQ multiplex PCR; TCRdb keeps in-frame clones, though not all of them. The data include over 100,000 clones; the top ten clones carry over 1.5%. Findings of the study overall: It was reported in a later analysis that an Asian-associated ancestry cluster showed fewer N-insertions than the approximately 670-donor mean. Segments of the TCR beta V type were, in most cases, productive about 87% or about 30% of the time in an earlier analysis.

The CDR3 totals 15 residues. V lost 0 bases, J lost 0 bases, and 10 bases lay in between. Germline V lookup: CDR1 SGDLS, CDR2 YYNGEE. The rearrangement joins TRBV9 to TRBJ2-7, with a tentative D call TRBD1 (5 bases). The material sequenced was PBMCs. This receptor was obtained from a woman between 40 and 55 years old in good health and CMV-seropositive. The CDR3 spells CASSVAADSSYEQYF. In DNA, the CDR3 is TGTGCCAGCAGCGTAGCTGCAGACAGCTCCTACGAGCAGTACTTC. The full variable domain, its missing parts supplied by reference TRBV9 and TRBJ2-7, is DSGVTQTPKHLITATGQRVTLRCSPRSGDLSVYWYQQSLDQGLQFLIQYYNGEERAKGNILERFSAQQFPDLHSELNLSSLELGDSALYFCASSVAADSSYEQYFGPGTRLTVT.